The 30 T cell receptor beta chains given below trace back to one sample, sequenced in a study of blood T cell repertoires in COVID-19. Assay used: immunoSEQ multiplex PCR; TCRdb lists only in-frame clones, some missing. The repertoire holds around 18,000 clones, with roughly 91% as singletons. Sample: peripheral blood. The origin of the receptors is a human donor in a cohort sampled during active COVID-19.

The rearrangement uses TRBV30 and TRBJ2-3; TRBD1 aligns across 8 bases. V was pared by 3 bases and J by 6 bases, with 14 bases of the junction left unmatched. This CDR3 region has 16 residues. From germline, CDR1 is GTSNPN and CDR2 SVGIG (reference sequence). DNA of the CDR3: TGTGCCTGGAGGGACAGGGTTGAATCCGTTTGGGATACGCAGTATTTT. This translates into CAWRDRVESVWDTQYF. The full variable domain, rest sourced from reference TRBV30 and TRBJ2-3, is SQTIHQWPATLVQPVGSPLSLECTVEGTSNPNLYWYRQAAGRGLQLLFYSVGIGQISSEVPQNLSASRPQDRQFILSSKKLLLSDSGFYLCAWRDRVESVWDTQYFGPGTRLTVL.

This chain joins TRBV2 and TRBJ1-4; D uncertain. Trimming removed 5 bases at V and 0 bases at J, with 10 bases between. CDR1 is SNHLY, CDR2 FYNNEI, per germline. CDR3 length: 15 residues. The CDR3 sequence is CASSRNLATNEKLFF. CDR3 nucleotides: TGTGCCAGCAGTAGAAACCTAGCAACTAATGAAAAACTGTTTTTT.

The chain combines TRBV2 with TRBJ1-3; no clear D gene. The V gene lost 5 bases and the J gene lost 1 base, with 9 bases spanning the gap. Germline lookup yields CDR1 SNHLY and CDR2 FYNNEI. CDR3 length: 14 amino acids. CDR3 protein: CASSPRVSGNTIYF. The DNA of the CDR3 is TGTGCCAGCAGTCCCCGGGTTTCTGGAAACACCATATATTTT.

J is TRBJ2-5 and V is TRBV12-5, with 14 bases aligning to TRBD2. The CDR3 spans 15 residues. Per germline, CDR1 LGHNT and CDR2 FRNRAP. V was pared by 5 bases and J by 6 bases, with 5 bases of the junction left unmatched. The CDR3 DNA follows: TGTGCTAGTGGTCTTGGACTAGCGGGAGGAAAGACCCAGTACTTC. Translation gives CASGLGLAGGKTQYF.

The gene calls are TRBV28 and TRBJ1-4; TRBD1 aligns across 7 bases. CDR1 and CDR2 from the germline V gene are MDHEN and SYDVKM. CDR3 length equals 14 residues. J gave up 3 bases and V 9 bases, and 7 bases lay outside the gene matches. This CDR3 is CASRQGSANEKLFF. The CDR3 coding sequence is TGTGCCAGTAGACAGGGATCGGCTAATGAAAAACTGTTTTTT.

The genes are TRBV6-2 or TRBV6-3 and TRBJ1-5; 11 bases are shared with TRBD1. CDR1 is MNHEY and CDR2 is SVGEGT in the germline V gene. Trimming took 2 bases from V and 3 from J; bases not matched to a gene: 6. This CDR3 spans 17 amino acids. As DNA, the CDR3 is TGTGCCAGCAGTTACCCACGGGACAGGGGGAACAATCAGCCCCAGCATTTT. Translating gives CASSYPRDRGNNQPQHF.

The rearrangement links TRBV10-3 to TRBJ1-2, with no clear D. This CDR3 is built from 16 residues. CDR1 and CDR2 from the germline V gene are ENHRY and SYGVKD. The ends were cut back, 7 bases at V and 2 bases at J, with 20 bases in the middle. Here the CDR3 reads CAIKEGPPGSNYGYTF. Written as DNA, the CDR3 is TGTGCCATCAAGGAGGGCCCCCCAGGTTCAAACTATGGCTACACCTTC.

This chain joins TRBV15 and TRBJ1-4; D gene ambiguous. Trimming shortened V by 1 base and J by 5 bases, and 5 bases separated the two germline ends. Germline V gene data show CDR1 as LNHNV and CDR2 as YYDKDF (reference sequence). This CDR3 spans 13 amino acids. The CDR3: CATSRGRNEKLFF. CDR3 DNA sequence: TGTGCCACCAGCAGAGGGAGGAATGAAAAACTGTTTTTT. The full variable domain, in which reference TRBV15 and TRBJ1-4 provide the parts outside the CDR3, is DAMVIQNPRYQVTQFGKPVTLSCSQTLNHNVMYWYQQKSSQAPKLLFHYYDKDFNNEADTPDNFQSRRPNTSFCFLDIRSPGLGDTAMYLCATSRGRNEKLFFGSGTQLSVL.

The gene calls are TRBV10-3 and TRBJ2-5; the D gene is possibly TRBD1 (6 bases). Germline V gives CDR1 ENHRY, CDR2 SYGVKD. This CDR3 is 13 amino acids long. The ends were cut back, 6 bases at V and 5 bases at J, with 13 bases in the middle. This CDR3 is CAIREDSAETQYF. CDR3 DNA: TGTGCCATCAGGGAGGACAGTGCGGAGACCCAGTACTTC.

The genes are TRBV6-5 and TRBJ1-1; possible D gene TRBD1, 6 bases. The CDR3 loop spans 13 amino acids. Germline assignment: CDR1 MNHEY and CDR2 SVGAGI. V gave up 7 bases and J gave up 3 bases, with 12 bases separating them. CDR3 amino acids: CASKNYRDTEAFF. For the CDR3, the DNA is TGTGCCAGCAAAAATTACAGGGACACTGAAGCTTTCTTT.

CDR3 sequence (DNA): TGTGCCAGCTCACCACCGACTTGGACTAGCGGGAGCGTTGCGGTGGAGTTGACCCAGTACTTC. Its protein product is CASSPPTWTSGSVAVELTQYF. The genes are TRBV18 and TRBJ2-5; 13 nucleotides match TRBD2. This CDR3 has 21 residues. Germline lookup yields CDR1 KGHSH and CDR2 LQKENI. Germline trimming cut 0 bases from V and 7 bases from J; bases unmatched to any gene: 20. The complete variable domain, with remaining parts taken from reference TRBV18 and TRBJ2-5, reads NAGVMQNPRHLVRRRGQEARLRCSPMKGHSHVYWYRQLPEEGLKFMVYLQKENIIDESGMPKERFSAEFPKEGPSILRIQQVVRGDSAAYFCASSPPTWTSGSVAVELTQYFGPGTRLLVL.

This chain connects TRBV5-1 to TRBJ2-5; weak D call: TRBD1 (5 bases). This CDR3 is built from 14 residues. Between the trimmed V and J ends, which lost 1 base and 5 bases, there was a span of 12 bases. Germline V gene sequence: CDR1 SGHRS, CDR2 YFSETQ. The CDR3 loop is CASSLMQGGETQYF. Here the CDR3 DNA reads TGCGCCAGCAGCTTGATGCAGGGTGGGGAGACCCAGTACTTC.

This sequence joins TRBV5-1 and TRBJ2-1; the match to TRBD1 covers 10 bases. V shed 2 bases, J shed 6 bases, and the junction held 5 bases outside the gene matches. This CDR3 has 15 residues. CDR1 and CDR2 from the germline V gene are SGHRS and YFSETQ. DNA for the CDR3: TGCGCCAGCAGCTTTGCGGGACAGGGGCTCAATGAGCAGTTCTTC. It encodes CASSFAGQGLNEQFF.

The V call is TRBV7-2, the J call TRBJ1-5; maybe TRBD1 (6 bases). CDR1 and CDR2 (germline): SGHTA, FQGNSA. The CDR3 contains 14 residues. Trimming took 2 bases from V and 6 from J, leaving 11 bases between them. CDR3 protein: CASSLTGTAQPQHF. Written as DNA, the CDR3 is TGTGCCAGCAGCTTAACAGGGACCGCTCAGCCCCAGCATTTT.

Here the CDR3 DNA reads TGCGCCAGCAGCTTGGACAGTAACTATGGCTACACCTTC. It translates to CASSLDSNYGYTF. This chain connects TRBV5-1 to TRBJ1-2; D unclear. The CDR3 is 13 residues long. The V gene lost 0 bases and the J gene lost 1 base, with 4 bases spanning the gap. Germline CDR1 reads SGHRS; CDR2 reads YFSETQ.

CDR3 region: CAWTRDRDGLFF. The CDR3 coding sequence is TGTGCCTGGACCCGGGACAGGGATGGGCTGTTTTTT. The chain is built from TRBV30 and TRBJ2-2; 9 positions agree with TRBD1. Germline V gene lookup returns CDR1 GTSNPN and CDR2 SVGIG (reference sequence). V was pared by 4 bases and J by 13 bases, with 7 bases of the junction left unmatched. The CDR3 extends over 12 amino acids. The whole variable domain, remainder taken from reference TRBV30 and TRBJ2-2, is SQTIHQWPATLVQPVGSPLSLECTVEGTSNPNLYWYRQAAGRGLQLLFYSVGIGQISSEVPQNLSASRPQDRQFILSSKKLLLSDSGFYLCAWTRDRDGLFFGEGSRLTVL.

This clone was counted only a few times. The CDR3 nucleotides are TGCAGTGCTAGCGGGATAAATGAGCAGTTCTTC. Translating it yields CSASGINEQFF. V is TRBV20-1 and J is TRBJ2-1; perhaps TRBD2 as D (5 bases). This CDR3 region has 11 residues. Germline values: CDR1 DFQATT, CDR2 SNEGSKA (reference sequence). The germline V and J ends were trimmed by 3 bases and 7 bases, with 7 bases remaining between them.

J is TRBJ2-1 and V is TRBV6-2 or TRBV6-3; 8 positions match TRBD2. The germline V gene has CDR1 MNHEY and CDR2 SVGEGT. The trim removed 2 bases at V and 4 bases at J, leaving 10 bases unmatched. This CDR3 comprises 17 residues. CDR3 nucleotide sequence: TGTGCCAGCAGTTACCTTGGACTAGCCGGAATTTACAATGAGCAGTTCTTC. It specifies CASSYLGLAGIYNEQFF.

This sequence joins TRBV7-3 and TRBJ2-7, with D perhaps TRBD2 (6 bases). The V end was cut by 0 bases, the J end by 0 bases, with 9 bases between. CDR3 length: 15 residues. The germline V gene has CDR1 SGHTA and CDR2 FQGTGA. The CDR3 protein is CASSLTGGISYEQYF. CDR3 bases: TGTGCCAGCAGCTTAACCGGAGGGATCTCCTACGAGCAGTACTTC.

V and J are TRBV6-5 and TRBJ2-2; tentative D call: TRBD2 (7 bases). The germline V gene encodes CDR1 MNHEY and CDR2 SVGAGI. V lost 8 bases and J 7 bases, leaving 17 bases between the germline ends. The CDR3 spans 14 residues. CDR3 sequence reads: CASHQGGRGGELFF. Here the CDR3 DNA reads TGTGCCAGCCACCAAGGGGGGAGGGGCGGGGAGCTGTTTTTT.

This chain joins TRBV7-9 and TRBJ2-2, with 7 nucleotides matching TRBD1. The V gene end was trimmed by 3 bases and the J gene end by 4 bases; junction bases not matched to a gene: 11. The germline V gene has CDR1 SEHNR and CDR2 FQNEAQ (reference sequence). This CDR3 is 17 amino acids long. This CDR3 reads CASSFPTGATLTGELFF. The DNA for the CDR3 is TGTGCCAGCAGCTTCCCCACAGGGGCGACTCTCACCGGGGAGCTGTTTTTT.

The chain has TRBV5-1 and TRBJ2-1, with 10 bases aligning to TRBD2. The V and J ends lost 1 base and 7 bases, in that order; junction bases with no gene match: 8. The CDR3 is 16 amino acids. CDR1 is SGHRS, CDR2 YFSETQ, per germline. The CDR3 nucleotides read TGCGCCAGCAGCTTGAAAGGAGCTAGCGGGAGTAATGAGCAGTTCTTC. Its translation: CASSLKGASGSNEQFF. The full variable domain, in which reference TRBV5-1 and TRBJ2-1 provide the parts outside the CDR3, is KAGVTQTPRYLIKTRGQQVTLSCSPISGHRSVSWYQQTPGQGLQFLFEYFSETQRNKGNFPGRFSGRQFSNSRSEMNVSTLELGDSALYLCASSLKGASGSNEQFFGPGTRLTVL.

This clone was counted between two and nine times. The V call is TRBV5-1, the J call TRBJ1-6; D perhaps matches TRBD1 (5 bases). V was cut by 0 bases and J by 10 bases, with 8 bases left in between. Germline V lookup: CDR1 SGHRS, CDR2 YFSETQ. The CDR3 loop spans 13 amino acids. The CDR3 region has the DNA TGCGCCAGCAGCTTGGAGGGGCACTCACCCCTCCACTTT. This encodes CASSLEGHSPLHF.

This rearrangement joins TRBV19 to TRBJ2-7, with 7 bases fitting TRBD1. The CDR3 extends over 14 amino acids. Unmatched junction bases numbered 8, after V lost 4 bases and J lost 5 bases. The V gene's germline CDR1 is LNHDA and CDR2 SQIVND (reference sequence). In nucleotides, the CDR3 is TGTGCCAGTAGTAAAGACAGGGCGTTTCACGAGCAGTACTTC. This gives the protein CASSKDRAFHEQYF.

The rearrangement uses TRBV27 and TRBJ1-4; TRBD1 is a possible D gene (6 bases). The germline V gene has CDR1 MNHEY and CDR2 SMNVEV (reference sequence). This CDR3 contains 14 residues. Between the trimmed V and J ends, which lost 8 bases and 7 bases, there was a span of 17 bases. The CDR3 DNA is TGTGCCAGCCAGAAACAGGGCATTGGTGAAAAACTGTTTTTT. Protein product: CASQKQGIGEKLFF.

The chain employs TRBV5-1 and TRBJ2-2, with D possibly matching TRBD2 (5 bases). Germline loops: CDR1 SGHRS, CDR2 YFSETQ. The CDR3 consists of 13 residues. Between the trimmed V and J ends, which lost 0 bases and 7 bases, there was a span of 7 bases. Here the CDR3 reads CASSLGGGGELFF. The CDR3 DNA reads TGCGCCAGCAGCTTGGGTGGAGGCGGGGAGCTGTTTTTT.

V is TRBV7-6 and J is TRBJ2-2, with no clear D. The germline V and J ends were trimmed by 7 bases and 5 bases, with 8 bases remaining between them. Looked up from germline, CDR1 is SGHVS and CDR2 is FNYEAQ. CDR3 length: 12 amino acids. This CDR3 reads CASTLVTGELFF. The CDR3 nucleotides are TGTGCCAGCACCCTCGTGACCGGGGAGCTGTTTTTT.

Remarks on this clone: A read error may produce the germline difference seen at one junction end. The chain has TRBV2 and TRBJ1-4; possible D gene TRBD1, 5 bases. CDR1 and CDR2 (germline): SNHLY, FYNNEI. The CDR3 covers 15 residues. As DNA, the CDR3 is TGTGCCAGCAGTGAAGCCCCACCGACAGTCCCCAGGACCTATTTT. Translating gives CASSEAPPTVPRTYF.

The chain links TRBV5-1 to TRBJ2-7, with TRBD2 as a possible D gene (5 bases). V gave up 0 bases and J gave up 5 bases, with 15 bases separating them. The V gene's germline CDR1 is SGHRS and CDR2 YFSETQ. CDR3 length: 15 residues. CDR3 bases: TGCGCCAGCAGCTTGGAGTACGGGGAAACGGACGAGCAGTACTTC. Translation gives CASSLEYGETDEQYF.

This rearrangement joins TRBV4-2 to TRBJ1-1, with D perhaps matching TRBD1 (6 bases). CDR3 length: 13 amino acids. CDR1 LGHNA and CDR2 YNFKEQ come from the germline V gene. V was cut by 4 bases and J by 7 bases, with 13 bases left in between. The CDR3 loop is CASSLDLQGEAFF. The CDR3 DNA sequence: TGTGCCAGCAGCCTCGACTTACAGGGTGAAGCTTTCTTT.